This T cell receptor beta chain was obtained from a study of cytomegalovirus exposure and HLA in healthy donors. About the research overall: An earlier analysis identified 117 million unique TCR beta sequences in about 200 million T cells.

Study outcomes and limitations: According to an earlier analysis, most TCR beta V segments yielded productive rearrangements about 90% or about 30% of the time. The authors later found HLA-associated TCR beta chains more clonally expanded than equally common others.

The PCR contained 60 Vbeta and 13 Jbeta primers. TCRdb's table, derived via immunoSEQ multiplex PCR, lists solely in-frame clones and lacks some. In the table there are 90,000 to 120,000 clones, around 77% of which are singletons. While unrecorded immune exposures were likely, the donors were nominally healthy when sampled. This CDR3 region has 12 residues. From germline, CDR1 is SNHLY and CDR2 FYNNEI. Concerning this clone itself: Its antigen is unknown. At one boundary the junction diverges from the germline segment, which might be a read error.

This clonotype was sampled from a young man in good health and CMV-seronegative. The sequenced sample was PBMCs. The chain carries TRBV2 and TRBJ2-7; TRBD1 aligns across 7 bases. The CDR3 DNA sequence: TGTGCCGGCAGGGGGAGCTCCTACGAGCAGTACTTC. Protein: CAGRGSSYEQYF.